The T cell receptor beta chain described here comes from a study of T-cell reconstitution after alpha-beta-depleted transplantation in children. Study-wide points: T-cell counts and diversity at one year following transplant were attributed mainly to newly produced T cells.

The ends lost 7 bases at V and 7 bases at J; junction bases unmatched: 15. This CDR3 region has 15 residues. CDR1 and CDR2 (germline): MNHNS, SASEGT. Unique molecular identifiers tagged the TCRbeta library. TCRdb reprocessed the PCR reads via MiXCR and lists one record per CDR3 protein. The sample includes 900,000 or so distinct CDR3 sequences, 15% to 20% of them seen just once. This clonotype was found a few times. Its cognate antigen is unknown. The TCR was taken from a male patient aged 10 to 17 who had a stem cell transplant for acute lymphoblastic leukemia, so the T cells may come from the graft donor. The chain is built from TRBV6-1 and TRBJ2-7; 8 bases fit TRBD2. The material was PBMCs, mostly from graft donor cells, obtained 360 days after TCRalphabeta/CD19-depleted stem cell transplant. The CDR3 here is CASIPGTRGPGEQYF. CDR3 coding DNA: TGTGCCAGCATACCGGGGACTAGGGGCCCAGGTGAGCAGTACTTC.